The 28 T cell receptor beta chains given below trace back to one sample, sequenced in a study of cytomegalovirus exposure and HLA in healthy donors. Both 60 Vbeta primers and 13 Jbeta primers went into the PCR. Clones were read by immunoSEQ multiplex PCR, and TCRdb kept only the in-frame ones, dropping some. The sample shows 150,000 to 200,000 clones, 81% of them seen only once. The specimen was PBMCs. Every receptor here comes from a middle-aged man in good health and CMV-seropositive.

V and J are TRBV27 and TRBJ2-6; 7 bases fit TRBD1. From germline, CDR1 is MNHEY and CDR2 SMNVEV (reference sequence). The CDR3 sequence is 16 residues long. The ends lost 6 bases at V and 0 bases at J; junction bases unmatched: 5. The CDR3 loop reads CASRHGDSSGANVLTF. The DNA of the CDR3 is TGTGCCAGCAGACACGGGGACAGCTCTGGGGCCAACGTCCTGACTTTC.

The chain links TRBV6-6 to TRBJ2-3; 9 bases agree with TRBD1. Germline values: CDR1 MNHNY, CDR2 SVGAGI (reference sequence). This CDR3 has 15 amino acids. The trim removed 10 bases at V and 0 bases at J, leaving 8 bases unmatched. The CDR3 loop reads CATTDRGSSTDTQYF. The CDR3 DNA follows: TGTGCCACCACCGACAGGGGGTCTAGCACAGATACGCAGTATTTT.

This clone was recorded a few times. The gene calls are TRBV9 and TRBJ1-3; perhaps TRBD1 as D (5 bases). V was shortened by 4 bases and J by 0 bases, with 14 bases between the two germline ends. The CDR3 runs 16 residues. CDR1 is SGDLS and CDR2 is YYNGEE in the germline V gene. The CDR3 spells CASSITDTNSGNTIYF. In DNA, the CDR3 is TGTGCCAGCAGCATAACGGACACTAACTCTGGAAACACCATATATTTT. The variable domain in full, completed from reference TRBV9 and TRBJ1-3, reads DSGVTQTPKHLITATGQRVTLRCSPRSGDLSVYWYQQSLDQGLQFLIQYYNGEERAKGNILERFSAQQFPDLHSELNLSSLELGDSALYFCASSITDTNSGNTIYFGEGSWLTVV.

The chain is built from TRBV18 and TRBJ2-3; tentative D call: TRBD2 (5 bases). CDR1 is KGHSH and CDR2 is LQKENI in the germline V gene. V lost 4 bases and J lost 4, with 12 bases in between. CDR3 length: 14 residues. In nucleotides, the CDR3 is TGTGCCAGCTCACGGAACCCCGGGGCAGATACGCAGTATTTT. Encoded protein: CASSRNPGADTQYF.

In regard to this clone: One end of the junction does not line up with germline, which may come from a read error. The chain recombines TRBV6-6 with TRBJ2-1; D ambiguous. The germline gives CDR1 MNHNY, CDR2 SVGAGI (reference sequence). This CDR3 region has 12 residues. This CDR3 is CASSYLHNEQFF. For the CDR3, the DNA is TGTGCCAGCAGTTACTTGCACAACGAGCAGTTCTTC.

The V gene is TRBV6-5, the J gene TRBJ1-3; 7 bases agree with TRBD1. V lost 4 bases, J lost 0 bases, and 3 bases stayed unmatched. The V gene's germline CDR1 is MNHEY and CDR2 SVGAGI. The CDR3 runs to 15 residues. The DNA for the CDR3 is TGTGCCAGCAGTTTGACAGGGAGCTCTGGAAACACCATATATTTT. Translation gives CASSLTGSSGNTIYF.

The rearrangement links TRBV5-1 to TRBJ2-1; the match to TRBD2 covers 12 bases. The V gene's germline CDR1 is SGHRS and CDR2 YFSETQ. The V gene end was trimmed by 0 bases and the J gene end by 8 bases; junction bases not matched to a gene: 6. The CDR3 covers 16 residues. The CDR3 DNA reads TGCGCCAGCAGCTTGGGGGTTAGGACTAGCGGGGATGAGCAGTTCTTC. Translation: CASSLGVRTSGDEQFF.

The chain couples TRBV11-1 to TRBJ1-1; weak D call: TRBD1 (5 bases). The CDR3 is 13 residues long. Germline loops: CDR1 SGHAT, CDR2 FQDESV (reference sequence). V was shortened by 6 bases and J by 6 bases, with 14 bases between the two germline ends. CDR3 sequence: CASSPGLAAEAFF. DNA for the CDR3: TGTGCCAGCAGTCCGGGACTGGCCGCTGAAGCTTTCTTT. Full variable domain (rest looked up from reference TRBV11-1 and TRBJ1-1): EAEVAQSPRYKITEKSQAVAFWCDPISGHATLYWYRQILGQGPELLVQFQDESVVDDSQLPKDRFSAERLKGVDSTLKIQPAELGDSAMYLCASSPGLAAEAFFGQGTRLTVV.

The chain uses TRBV2 and TRBJ2-3, with D possibly TRBD2 on 6 matching bases. This CDR3 spans 11 amino acids. Germline CDR1 and CDR2: SNHLY and FYNNEI. V was pared by 3 bases and J by 9 bases, with 7 bases between. The CDR3 coding sequence is TGTGCCAGCAGTGAGCGGGGCACGCAGTATTTT. Residues: CASSERGTQYF.

This chain joins TRBV14 and TRBJ2-5; 7 bases align to TRBD1. This CDR3 comprises 15 residues. With V trimmed by 2 bases and J by 5 bases, 8 bases remained unmatched. The germline gives CDR1 SGHDN, CDR2 FVKESK. The CDR3 spells CASSQPAFRGETQYF. The DNA of the CDR3 is TGTGCCAGCAGCCAACCGGCGTTCAGGGGGGAGACCCAGTACTTC.

The chain carries TRBV7-8 and TRBJ2-3, with 10 bases lining up with TRBD2. The CDR3 sequence is 17 residues long. Germline V gene lookup returns CDR1 SGHVS and CDR2 FQNEAQ. Losses at the gene ends were 2 bases for V and 6 bases for J; bases not matched to a gene: 11. Written as DNA, the CDR3 is TGTGCCAGCAGCTTACCGCCGGGACTAGCGTTCTCCGATACGCAGTATTTT. Encoded protein: CASSLPPGLAFSDTQYF.

V gene TRBV2 combines with J gene TRBJ1-4, with D unclear. This CDR3 region has 14 residues. Per germline, CDR1 SNHLY and CDR2 FYNNEI. The V gene lost 6 bases and the J gene lost 7 bases, with 15 bases spanning the gap. This chain's CDR3 is CASSAVAIGEKLFF. The CDR3 coding sequence is TGTGCCAGCAGCGCAGTAGCCATTGGTGAAAAACTGTTTTTT.

This chain links TRBV29-1 with TRBJ1-1; D gene ambiguous. Germline loops: CDR1 SQVTM, CDR2 ANQGSEA. The CDR3 spans 13 residues. Trimming left V 2 bases short and J 7 bases short, with 14 bases between. The CDR3 region is CSVERRNPHEAFF. The CDR3 DNA sequence: TGCAGCGTTGAAAGGCGGAACCCACATGAAGCTTTCTTT.

The rearrangement uses TRBV28 and TRBJ2-7; 11 bases are a match to TRBD2. The CDR3 covers 14 residues. V was pared by 6 bases and J by 4 bases, with 5 bases of the junction left unmatched. Germline CDR1 and CDR2: MDHEN and SYDVKM. CDR3 protein: CASRPGLAAYEQYF. CDR3 nucleotides: TGTGCCAGCAGGCCGGGACTAGCGGCTTACGAGCAGTACTTC.

The CDR3 sequence: CASQDRGPAERAFF. In nucleotides, the CDR3 is TGTGCCAGCCAGGACAGGGGGCCGGCAGAAAGAGCTTTCTTT. The chain uses TRBV19 and TRBJ1-1; TRBD1 matches 11 bases. Germline assignment: CDR1 LNHDA and CDR2 SQIVND (reference sequence). The junction had 13 bases not matched to a gene; V was cut back by 9 bases and J by 10 bases. The CDR3 has 14 residues.

The chain is built from TRBV11-2 and TRBJ2-7, with no clear D. This CDR3 comprises 12 residues. CDR1 and CDR2 from the germline V gene are SGHAT and FQNNGV. V was trimmed by 5 bases and J by 4 bases, leaving 9 bases between them. The CDR3 loop is CASSPLAYEQYF. For the CDR3, the DNA is TGTGCCAGCAGCCCTCTGGCTTACGAGCAGTACTTC.

Written as DNA, the CDR3 is TGTGCCAGCAACAAAGGACAGGGCACCGGGGAGCTGTTTTTT. Translated, it gives CASNKGQGTGELFF. V and J are TRBV7-9 and TRBJ2-2; 8 nucleotides match TRBD1. With 7 bases clipped from V and 4 bases from J, the junction kept 5 bases outside the gene matches. Germline loops: CDR1 SEHNR, CDR2 FQNEAQ (reference sequence). The CDR3 contains 14 residues.

This clone showed up just a few times. The chain recombines TRBV29-1 with TRBJ1-2; TRBD1 agrees at 7 bases. The length of the CDR3 is 13 residues. Trimming at V came to 3 bases and at J to 0 bases, leaving 1 base not matched to a gene. Germline CDR1 reads SQVTM; CDR2 reads ANQGSEA. For the CDR3, the DNA is TGCAGCGTTGAGGGACAGACTAACTATGGCTACACCTTC. Its protein product is CSVEGQTNYGYTF.

The J gene is TRBJ2-7, the V gene TRBV28; TRBD2 is a possible D gene (6 bases). Per germline, CDR1 MDHEN and CDR2 SYDVKM. The CDR3 consists of 14 residues. V was trimmed by 3 bases and J by 7 bases, leaving 16 bases between them. CDR3 loop: CASSFPTSPGEQYF. Here the CDR3 DNA reads TGTGCCAGCAGTTTCCCCACTAGCCCGGGGGAGCAGTACTTC.

This clone was counted a single time. The rearrangement links TRBV5-6 to TRBJ1-2, with 8 bases matching TRBD1. This CDR3 is 16 amino acids long. After removal of 6 bases from V and 4 bases from J, the junction contained 14 bases not matched to a gene. The germline V gene has CDR1 SGHDT and CDR2 YYEEEE. The CDR3 DNA follows: TGTGCCAGCACCCGGAGGGCAGGGGGCGCTTTCTATGGCTACACCTTC. Its translation: CASTRRAGGAFYGYTF.

V gene TRBV6-7 combines with J gene TRBJ2-7; no reliable D call. TRBV6-7 is known as an ORF, though its function is uncertain. This CDR3 has 15 residues. V dropped 0 bases and J dropped 4 bases, with 13 bases sitting between them. CDR3 nucleotide sequence: TGTGCCAGCAGTTACTCGAATCCTGGCTGGTACGAGCAGTACTTC. Its protein product is CASSYSNPGWYEQYF.

This clone turned up a few times. The chain carries TRBV6-6 and TRBJ2-5, with 8 bases identical to TRBD1. V gave up 4 bases and J gave up 2 bases; unmatched junction bases: 6. Looked up from germline, CDR1 is MNHNY and CDR2 is SVGAGI (reference sequence). The CDR3 spans 15 residues. CDR3 amino acids: CASSSHGQGQETQYF. In DNA form, the CDR3 reads TGTGCCAGCAGTTCCCATGGACAGGGTCAAGAGACCCAGTACTTC.

This chain uses TRBV5-4 with TRBJ2-3; D might be TRBD1 (5 bases). The CDR3 is made up of 13 amino acids. The germline V gene has CDR1 SGHNT and CDR2 YYREEE (reference sequence). V lost 0 bases and J lost 8, with 10 bases in between. CDR3 nucleotides: TGTGCCAGCAGCTTGGAAGGGGTAGCTACGCAGTATTTT. Protein: CASSLEGVATQYF.

The chain joins TRBV7-2 to TRBJ1-5; D remains unclear. This CDR3 region has 13 residues. V was cut by 6 bases and J by 0 bases, with 6 bases left in between. Germline V gene sequence: CDR1 SGHTA, CDR2 FQGNSA. CDR3 nucleotide sequence: TGTGCCAGCAGACTCAATAGCAATCAGCCCCAGCATTTT. It is translated as CASRLNSNQPQHF. The variable domain in full, completed from reference TRBV7-2 and TRBJ1-5, reads GAGVSQSPSNKVTEKGKDVELRCDPISGHTALYWYRQSLGQGLEFLIYFQGNSAPDKSGLPSDRFSAERTGGSVSTLTIQRTQQEDSAVYLCASRLNSNQPQHFGDGTRLSIL.

This chain uses TRBV6-5 with TRBJ2-5; 7 nucleotides line up with TRBD1. Trimming at V came to 2 bases and at J to 7 bases, leaving 7 bases not matched to a gene. The V gene's germline CDR1 is MNHEY and CDR2 SVGAGI. The CDR3 is 14 amino acids. CDR3 sequence (DNA): TGTGCCAGCAGTTACCACAGCGACAGGGCGACCCAGTACTTC. Its translation is CASSYHSDRATQYF.

V is TRBV5-1 and J is TRBJ2-1; 8 nucleotides align to TRBD2. V was pared by 9 bases and J by 4 bases, with 9 bases of the junction left unmatched. The CDR3 length is 14 residues. Germline V lookup: CDR1 SGHRS, CDR2 YFSETQ. CDR3 nucleotides: TGCGCCACCACGGGGGGGACTGGGTACAATGAGCAGTTCTTC. Translation: CATTGGTGYNEQFF.

The rearrangement links TRBV5-1 to TRBJ2-2; D perhaps matches TRBD2 (6 bases). The CDR3 runs 14 residues. The ends were cut back, 7 bases at V and 4 bases at J, with 14 bases in the middle. CDR1 SGHRS and CDR2 YFSETQ come from the germline V gene. The CDR3 DNA sequence: TGCGCCAGCGACGGCGGCGGGACCACCGGGGAGCTGTTTTTT. It translates to CASDGGGTTGELFF.

The chain links TRBV7-8 to TRBJ2-3, with D maybe TRBD1 (5 bases). This CDR3 is 15 amino acids long. The V and J ends lost 2 bases and 4 bases respectively, with 13 bases between them. In germline, CDR1 is SGHVS, CDR2 FQNEAQ. The CDR3 is CASSLRWTRPDTQYF. The CDR3 coding sequence is TGTGCCAGCAGCTTAAGGTGGACACGTCCAGATACGCAGTATTTT. The complete variable domain, with remaining parts taken from reference TRBV7-8 and TRBJ2-3, reads GAGVSQSPRYKVAKRGQDVALRCDPISGHVSLFWYQQALGQGPEFLTYFQNEAQLDKSGLPSDRFFAERPEGSVSTLKIQRTQQEDSAVYLCASSLRWTRPDTQYFGPGTRLTVL.